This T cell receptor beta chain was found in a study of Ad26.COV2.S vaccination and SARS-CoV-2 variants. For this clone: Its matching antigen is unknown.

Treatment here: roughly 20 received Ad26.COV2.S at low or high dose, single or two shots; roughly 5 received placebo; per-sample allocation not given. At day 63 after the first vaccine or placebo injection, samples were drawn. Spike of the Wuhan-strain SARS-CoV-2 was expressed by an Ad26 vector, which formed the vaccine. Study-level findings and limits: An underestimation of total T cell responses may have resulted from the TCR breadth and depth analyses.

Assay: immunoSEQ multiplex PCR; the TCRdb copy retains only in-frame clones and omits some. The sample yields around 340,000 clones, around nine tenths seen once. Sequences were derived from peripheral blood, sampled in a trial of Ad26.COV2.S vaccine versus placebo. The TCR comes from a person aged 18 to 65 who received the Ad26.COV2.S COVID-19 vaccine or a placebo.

CDR3 bases: TGCGCCAGCAGCCAAGATGCTTGGGGGGACTATGGCTACACCTTC. As protein: CASSQDAWGDYGYTF. V gene TRBV4-1 combines with J gene TRBJ1-2; a possible D gene is TRBD1 (5 bases). The germline V gene has CDR1 MGHRA and CDR2 YSYEKL. This CDR3 region has 15 residues. The V end was cut by 0 bases, the J end by 3 bases, with 11 bases between.